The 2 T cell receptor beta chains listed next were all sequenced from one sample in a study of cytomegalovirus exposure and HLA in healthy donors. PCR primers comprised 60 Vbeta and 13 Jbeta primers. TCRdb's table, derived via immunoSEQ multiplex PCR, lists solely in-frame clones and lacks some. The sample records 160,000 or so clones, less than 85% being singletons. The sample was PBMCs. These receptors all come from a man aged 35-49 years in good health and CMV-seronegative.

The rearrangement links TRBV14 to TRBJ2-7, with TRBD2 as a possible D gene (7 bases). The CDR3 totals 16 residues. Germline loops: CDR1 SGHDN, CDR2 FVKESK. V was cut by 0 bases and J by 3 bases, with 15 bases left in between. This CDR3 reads CASSQDGRGAYYEQYF. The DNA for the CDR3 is TGTGCCAGCAGCCAAGATGGGAGGGGGGCCTACTACGAGCAGTACTTC.

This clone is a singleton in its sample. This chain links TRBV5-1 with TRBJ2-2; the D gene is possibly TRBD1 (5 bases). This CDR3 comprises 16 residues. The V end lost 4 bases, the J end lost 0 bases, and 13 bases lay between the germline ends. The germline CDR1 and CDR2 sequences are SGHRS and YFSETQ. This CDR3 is CASSHPTGANTGELFF. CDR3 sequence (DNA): TGCGCCAGCAGCCACCCCACAGGAGCGAACACCGGGGAGCTGTTTTTT.